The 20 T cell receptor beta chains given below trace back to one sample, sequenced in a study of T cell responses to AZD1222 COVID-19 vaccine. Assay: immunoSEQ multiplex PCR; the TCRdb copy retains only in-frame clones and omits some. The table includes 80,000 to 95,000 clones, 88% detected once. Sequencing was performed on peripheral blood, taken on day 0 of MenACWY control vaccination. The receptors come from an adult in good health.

CDR3 amino acids: CASSLAGVGTDTQYF. CDR3 sequence (DNA): TGTGCCAGCAGTTTAGCGGGAGTAGGCACAGATACGCAGTATTTT. The chain couples TRBV6-5 to TRBJ2-3, with 9 bases identical to TRBD2. V lost 4 bases and J lost 1; bases outside the gene matches: 3. CDR1 and CDR2 (germline): MNHEY, SVGAGI. The CDR3 is made up of 15 amino acids.

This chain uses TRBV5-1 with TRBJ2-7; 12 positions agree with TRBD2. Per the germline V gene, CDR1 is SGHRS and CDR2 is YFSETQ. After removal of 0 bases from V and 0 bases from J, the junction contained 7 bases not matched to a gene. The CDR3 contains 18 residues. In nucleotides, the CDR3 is TGCGCCAGCAGCTTGGCCTCTAGCGGGAGGGGAAGCTCCTACGAGCAGTACTTC. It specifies CASSLASSGRGSSYEQYF.

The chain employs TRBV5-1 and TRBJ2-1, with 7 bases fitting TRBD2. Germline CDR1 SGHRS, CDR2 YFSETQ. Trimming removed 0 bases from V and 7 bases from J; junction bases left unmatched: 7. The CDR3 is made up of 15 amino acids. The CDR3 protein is CASSLVHEGGNEQFF. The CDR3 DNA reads TGCGCCAGCAGCTTGGTCCATGAGGGAGGGAATGAGCAGTTCTTC.

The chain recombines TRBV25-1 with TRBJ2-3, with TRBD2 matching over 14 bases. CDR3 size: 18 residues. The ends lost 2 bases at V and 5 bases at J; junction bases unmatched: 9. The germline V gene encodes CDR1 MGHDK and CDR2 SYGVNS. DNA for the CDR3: TGTGCCAGCAGTGAAGTTGGGACTAGCGGGAGTATTTTAGATACGCAGTATTTT. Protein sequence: CASSEVGTSGSILDTQYF.

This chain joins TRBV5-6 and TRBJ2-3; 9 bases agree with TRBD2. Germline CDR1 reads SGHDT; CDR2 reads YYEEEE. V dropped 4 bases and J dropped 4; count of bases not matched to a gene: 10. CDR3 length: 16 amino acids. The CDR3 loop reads CASSPYRLAVSDTQYF. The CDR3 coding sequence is TGTGCCAGCAGCCCGTACAGACTAGCGGTCTCAGATACGCAGTATTTT. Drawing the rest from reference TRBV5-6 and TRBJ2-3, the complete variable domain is DAGVTQSPTHLIKTRGQQVTLRCSPKSGHDTVSWYQQALGQGPQFIFQYYEEEERQRGNFPDRFSGHQFPNYSSELNVNALLLGDSALYLCASSPYRLAVSDTQYFGPGTRLTVL.

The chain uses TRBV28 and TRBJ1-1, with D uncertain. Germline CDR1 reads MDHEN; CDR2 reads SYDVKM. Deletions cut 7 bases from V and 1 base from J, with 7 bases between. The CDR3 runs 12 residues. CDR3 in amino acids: CASTLWNTEAFF. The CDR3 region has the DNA TGTGCCAGCACTTTGTGGAACACTGAAGCTTTCTTT.

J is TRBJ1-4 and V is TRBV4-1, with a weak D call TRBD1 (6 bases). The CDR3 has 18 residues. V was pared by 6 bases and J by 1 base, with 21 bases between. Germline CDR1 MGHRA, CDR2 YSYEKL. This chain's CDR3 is CASSLRRTVVETNEKLFF. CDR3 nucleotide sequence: TGCGCCAGCAGTCTCCGGCGGACAGTGGTGGAAACTAATGAAAAACTGTTTTTT.

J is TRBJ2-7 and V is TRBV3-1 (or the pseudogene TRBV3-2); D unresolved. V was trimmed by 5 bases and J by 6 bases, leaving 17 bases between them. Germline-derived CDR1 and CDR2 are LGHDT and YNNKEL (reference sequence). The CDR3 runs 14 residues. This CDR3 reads CASSALTSGSEQYF. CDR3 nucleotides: TGTGCCAGCAGCGCCCTCACCTCTGGATCCGAGCAGTACTTC.

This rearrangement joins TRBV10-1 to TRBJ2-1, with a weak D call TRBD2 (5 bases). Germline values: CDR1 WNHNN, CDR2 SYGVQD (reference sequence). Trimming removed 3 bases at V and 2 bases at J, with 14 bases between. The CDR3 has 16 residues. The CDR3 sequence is CASSDPLEIPYNEQFF. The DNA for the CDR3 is TGCGCCAGCAGTGACCCACTAGAAATTCCCTACAATGAGCAGTTCTTC.

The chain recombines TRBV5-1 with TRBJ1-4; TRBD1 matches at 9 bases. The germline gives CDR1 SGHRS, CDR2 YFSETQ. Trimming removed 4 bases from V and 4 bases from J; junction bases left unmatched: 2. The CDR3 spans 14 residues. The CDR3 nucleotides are TGCGCCAGCAGCCTGACAGGGGGTAATGAAAAACTGTTTTTT. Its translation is CASSLTGGNEKLFF.

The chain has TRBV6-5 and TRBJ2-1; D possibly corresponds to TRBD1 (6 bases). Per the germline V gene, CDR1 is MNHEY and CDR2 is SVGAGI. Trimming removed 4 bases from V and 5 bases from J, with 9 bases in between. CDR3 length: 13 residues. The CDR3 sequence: CASSSQGHNEQFF. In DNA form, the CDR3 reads TGTGCCAGCAGTTCACAGGGCCACAATGAGCAGTTCTTC.

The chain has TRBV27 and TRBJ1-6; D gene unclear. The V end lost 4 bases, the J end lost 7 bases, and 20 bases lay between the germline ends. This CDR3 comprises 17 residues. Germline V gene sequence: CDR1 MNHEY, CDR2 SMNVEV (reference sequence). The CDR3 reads CASSSKPGGWSNSPLHF. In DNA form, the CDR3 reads TGTGCCAGCAGTTCCAAGCCGGGAGGGTGGTCAAATTCACCCCTCCACTTT.

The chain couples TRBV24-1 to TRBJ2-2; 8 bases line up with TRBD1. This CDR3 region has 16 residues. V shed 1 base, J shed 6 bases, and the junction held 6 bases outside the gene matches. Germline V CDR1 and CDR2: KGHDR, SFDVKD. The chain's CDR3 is CATSDFGTGGAGELFF. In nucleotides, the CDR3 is TGTGCCACCAGTGATTTCGGAACAGGGGGTGCCGGGGAGCTGTTTTTT.

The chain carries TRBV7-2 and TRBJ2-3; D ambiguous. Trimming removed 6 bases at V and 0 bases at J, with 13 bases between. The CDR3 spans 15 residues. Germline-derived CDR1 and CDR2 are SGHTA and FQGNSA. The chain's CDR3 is CASSILDGSTDTQYF. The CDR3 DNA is TGTGCCAGCAGTATACTGGACGGAAGCACAGATACGCAGTATTTT.

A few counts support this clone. CDR3 in amino acids: CSSRGGITEAFF. CDR3 nucleotides: TGCAGCTCCCGGGGAGGGATTACTGAAGCTTTCTTT. The chain is built from TRBV29-1 and TRBJ1-1, with D unresolved. CDR1 and CDR2 (germline): SQVTM, ANQGSEA. Trimming took off 8 bases at V and 5 bases at J, with 15 bases between the two ends. There are 12 residues in the CDR3.

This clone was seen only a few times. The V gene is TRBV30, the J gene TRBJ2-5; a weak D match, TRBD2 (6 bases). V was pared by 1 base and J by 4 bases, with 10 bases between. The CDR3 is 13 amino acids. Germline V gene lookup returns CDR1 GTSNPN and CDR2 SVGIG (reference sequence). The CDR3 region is CAWSDPGLETQYF. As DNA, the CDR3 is TGTGCCTGGAGTGACCCGGGACTAGAGACCCAGTACTTC. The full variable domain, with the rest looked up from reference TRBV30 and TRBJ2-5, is SQTIHQWPATLVQPVGSPLSLECTVEGTSNPNLYWYRQAAGRGLQLLFYSVGIGQISSEVPQNLSASRPQDRQFILSSKKLLLSDSGFYLCAWSDPGLETQYFGPGTRLLVL.

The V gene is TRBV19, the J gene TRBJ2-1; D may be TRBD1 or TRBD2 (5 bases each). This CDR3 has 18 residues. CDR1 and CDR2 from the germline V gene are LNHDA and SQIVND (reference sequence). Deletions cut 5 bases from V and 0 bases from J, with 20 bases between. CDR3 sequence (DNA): TGTGCCAGTAGTGGGGTGTCAGGGCGGGTGAGCTCCTACAATGAGCAGTTCTTC. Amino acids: CASSGVSGRVSSYNEQFF.

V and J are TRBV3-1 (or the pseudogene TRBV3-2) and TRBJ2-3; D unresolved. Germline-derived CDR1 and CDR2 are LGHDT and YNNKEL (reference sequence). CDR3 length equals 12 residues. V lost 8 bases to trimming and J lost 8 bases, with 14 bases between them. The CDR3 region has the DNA TGTGCCAGCTTATATGCCGATGGTACGCAGTATTTT. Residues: CASLYADGTQYF.

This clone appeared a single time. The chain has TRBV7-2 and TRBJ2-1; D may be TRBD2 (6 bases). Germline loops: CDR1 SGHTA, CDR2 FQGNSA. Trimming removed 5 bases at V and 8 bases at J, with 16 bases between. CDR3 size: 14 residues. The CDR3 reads CASSPSLARDEQFF. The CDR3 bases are TGTGCCAGCAGCCCCTCGCTAGCGAGAGATGAGCAGTTCTTC.

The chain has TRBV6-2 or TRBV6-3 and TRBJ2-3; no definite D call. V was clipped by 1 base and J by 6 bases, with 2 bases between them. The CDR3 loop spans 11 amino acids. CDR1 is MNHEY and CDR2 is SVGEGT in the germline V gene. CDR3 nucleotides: TGTGCCAGCAGTTACTTGGATACGCAGTATTTT. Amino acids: CASSYLDTQYF.